The source of this TCR beta chain is a study of vaccination effects on CD4 cells after COVID-19. The V end lost 8 bases, the J end lost 1 base, and 5 bases lay between the germline ends. The CDR3 extends over 11 amino acids. Germline-derived CDR1 and CDR2 are SNHLY and FYNNEI. Sequenced by immunoSEQ multiplex PCR; TCRdb stores in-frame clones only, minus some. Here the sample spans approximately 74,000 clones, around 74% being singletons. With regard to this clone: Its target is unknown.

Before any sequencing was done, the ViraFEST assay used viral peptide pools to expand antigen-specific CD4+ T cells. Following 10 days of culture, CD4+ T cells were isolated. Prior SARS-CoV-2 infection was absent in the vaccine recipients, as shown by negative nucleocapsid antibodies. Study conclusions and caveats: Few convalescent patients were included, and no early post-infection timepoints were sampled.

The J gene is TRBJ2-5, the V gene TRBV2, with D hard to call. The clonotype originates from a human donor who received a COVID-19 vaccine. Specimen: CD4+ T cells from PBMCs cultured with HCoV-NL63 spike peptides, collected before COVID-19 vaccination. The CDR3 is CASHRQETQYF. DNA for the CDR3: TGTGCCAGCCACCGCCAAGAGACCCAGTACTTC.